The entry below describes one TCR beta chain. The antigen is unknown. The V gene's germline CDR1 is SGHTA and CDR2 FQGNSA. This CDR3 contains 12 residues. V was pared by 5 bases and J by 10 bases, with 12 bases between. The PCR employed 60 Vbeta primers together with 13 Jbeta primers. TCRdb's copy holds only in-frame clones and misses some; the assay was immunoSEQ multiplex PCR. The table shows 140,000 or so clones, with roughly 70% occurring only once. This entry comes from a study of cytomegalovirus exposure and HLA in healthy donors. Across the study: Within an early data release were tens of millions of unique TCRs drawn from HLA-typed donors.

General study findings and limits: Evidence from a later analysis indicated that most CMV-associated TCR beta chains looked HLA-restricted. CMV serostatus was the only recorded immune exposure for donors. Reportedly, TCR beta sequences accurately predicted HLA-A and HLA-B alleles in most subjects.

The chain joins TRBV7-2 to TRBJ2-1; possibly TRBD1 for D (5 bases). The sequenced material came from PBMCs. The source is a man between 18 and 29 years old in good health and CMV-seropositive. The chain's CDR3 is CASSSWTREQFF. In DNA, the CDR3 is TGTGCCAGCAGCAGCTGGACAAGAGAGCAGTTCTTC.